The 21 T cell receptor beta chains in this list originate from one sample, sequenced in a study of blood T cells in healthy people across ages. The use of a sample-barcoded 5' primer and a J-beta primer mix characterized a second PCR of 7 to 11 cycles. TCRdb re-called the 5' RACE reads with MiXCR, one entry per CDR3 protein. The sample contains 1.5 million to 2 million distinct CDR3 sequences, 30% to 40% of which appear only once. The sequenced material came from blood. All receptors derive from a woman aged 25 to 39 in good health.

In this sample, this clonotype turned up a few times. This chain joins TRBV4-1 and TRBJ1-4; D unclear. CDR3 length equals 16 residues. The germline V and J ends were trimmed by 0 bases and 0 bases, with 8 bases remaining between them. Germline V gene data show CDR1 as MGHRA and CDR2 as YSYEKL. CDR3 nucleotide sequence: TGCGCCAGCAGCCAAGATGAGCGGACAACTAATGAAAAACTGTTTTTT. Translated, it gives CASSQDERTTNEKLFF.

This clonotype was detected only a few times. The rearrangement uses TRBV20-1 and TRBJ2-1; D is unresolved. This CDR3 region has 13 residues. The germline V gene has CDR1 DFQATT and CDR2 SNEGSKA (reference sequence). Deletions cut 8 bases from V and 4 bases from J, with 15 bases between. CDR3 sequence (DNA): TGCAGTACGTCAAATATAAGTTACAATGAGCAGTTCTTC. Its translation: CSTSNISYNEQFF.

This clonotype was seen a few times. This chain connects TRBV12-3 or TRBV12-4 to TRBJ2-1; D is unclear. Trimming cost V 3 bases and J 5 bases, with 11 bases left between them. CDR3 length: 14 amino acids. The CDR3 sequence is CASSFGGKHNEQFF. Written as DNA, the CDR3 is TGTGCCAGCAGTTTTGGCGGAAAGCACAATGAGCAGTTCTTC.

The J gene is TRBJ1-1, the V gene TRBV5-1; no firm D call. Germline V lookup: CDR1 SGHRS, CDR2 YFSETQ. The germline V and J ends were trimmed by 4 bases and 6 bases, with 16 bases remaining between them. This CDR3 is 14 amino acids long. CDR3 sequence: CASSPRVNPAEAFF. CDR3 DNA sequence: TGCGCCAGCAGCCCCCGTGTGAATCCGGCTGAAGCTTTCTTT.

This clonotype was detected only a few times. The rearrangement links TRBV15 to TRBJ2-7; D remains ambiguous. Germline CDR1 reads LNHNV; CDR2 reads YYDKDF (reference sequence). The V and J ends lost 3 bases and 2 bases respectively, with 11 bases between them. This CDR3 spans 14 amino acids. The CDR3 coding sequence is TGTGCCACCAGCAGGTCCGGGTCTACCTACGAGCAGTACTTC. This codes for CATSRSGSTYEQYF.

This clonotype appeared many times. This chain's CDR3 is CASSDGWDTQYF. CDR3 nucleotides: TGTGCCAGCAGTGATGGATGGGATACGCAGTATTTT. This chain connects TRBV6-1 to TRBJ2-3; D uncertain. The germline V gene has CDR1 MNHNS and CDR2 SASEGT. Trimming removed 3 bases at V and 6 bases at J, with 7 bases between. This CDR3 comprises 12 residues.

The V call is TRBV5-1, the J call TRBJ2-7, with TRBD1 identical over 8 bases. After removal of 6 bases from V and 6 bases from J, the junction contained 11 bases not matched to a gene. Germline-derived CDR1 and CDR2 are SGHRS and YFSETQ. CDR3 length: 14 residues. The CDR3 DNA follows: TGCGCCAGCACTGAGGGTGCAGGGGGCGCCGAGCAGTACTTC. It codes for CASTEGAGGAEQYF.

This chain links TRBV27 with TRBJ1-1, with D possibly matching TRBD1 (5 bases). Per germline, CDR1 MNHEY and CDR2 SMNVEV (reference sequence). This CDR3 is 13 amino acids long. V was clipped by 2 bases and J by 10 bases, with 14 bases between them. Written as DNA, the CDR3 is TGTGCCAGCAGTTTACGGGGGGGTAGGACAGCTTTCTTT. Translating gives CASSLRGGRTAFF.

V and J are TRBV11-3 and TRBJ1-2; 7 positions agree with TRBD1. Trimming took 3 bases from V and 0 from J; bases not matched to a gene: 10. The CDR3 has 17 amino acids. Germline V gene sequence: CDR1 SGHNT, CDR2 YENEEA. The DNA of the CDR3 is TGTGCCAGCAGCTTCTGGTGTCAGGGGGAAGCTAACTATGGCTACACCTTC. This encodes CASSFWCQGEANYGYTF.

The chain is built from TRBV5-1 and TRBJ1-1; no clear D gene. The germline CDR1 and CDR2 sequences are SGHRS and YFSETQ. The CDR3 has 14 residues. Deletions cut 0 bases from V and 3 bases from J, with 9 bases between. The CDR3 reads CASSLGAVYTEAFF. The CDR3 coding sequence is TGCGCCAGCAGCTTGGGGGCGGTCTACACTGAAGCTTTCTTT.

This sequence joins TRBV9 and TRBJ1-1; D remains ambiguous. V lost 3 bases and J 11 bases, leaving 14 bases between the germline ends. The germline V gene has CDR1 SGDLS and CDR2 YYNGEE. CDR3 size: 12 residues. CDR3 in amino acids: CASSEIGSQAFF. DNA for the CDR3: TGTGCCAGCAGCGAGATAGGTTCCCAGGCTTTCTTT.

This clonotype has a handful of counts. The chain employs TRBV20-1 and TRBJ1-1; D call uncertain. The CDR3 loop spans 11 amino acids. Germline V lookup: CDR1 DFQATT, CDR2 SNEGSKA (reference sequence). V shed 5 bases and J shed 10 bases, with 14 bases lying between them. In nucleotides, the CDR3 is TGCAGTGCTCCGCCGACCGTTGGAGCTTTCTTT. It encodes CSAPPTVGAFF.

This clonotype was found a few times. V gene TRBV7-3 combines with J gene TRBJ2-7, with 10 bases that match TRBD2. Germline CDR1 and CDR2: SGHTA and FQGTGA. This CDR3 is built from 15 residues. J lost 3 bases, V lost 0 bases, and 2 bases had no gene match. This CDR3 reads CASSLTPSGSYEQYF. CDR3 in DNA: TGTGCCAGCAGCTTAACGCCTAGCGGGAGCTACGAGCAGTACTTC.

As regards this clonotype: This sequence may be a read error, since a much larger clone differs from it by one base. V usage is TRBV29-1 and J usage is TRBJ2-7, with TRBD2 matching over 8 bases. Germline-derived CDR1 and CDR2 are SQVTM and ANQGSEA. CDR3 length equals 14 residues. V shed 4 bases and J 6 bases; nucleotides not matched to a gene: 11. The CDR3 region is CSVVGGLDKGEQYF. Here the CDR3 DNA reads TGCAGCGTTGTGGGGGGACTAGATAAGGGCGAGCAGTACTTC.

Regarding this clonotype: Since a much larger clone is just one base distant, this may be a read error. CDR3 region: CASSQTSSGVNVLTF. CDR3 bases: TGCGCCAGCAGCCAGACGAGCTCTGGGGTCAACGTCCTGACTTTC. The J gene is TRBJ2-6, the V gene TRBV5-1, with no clear D. Germline V gene sequence: CDR1 SGHRS, CDR2 YFSETQ. CDR3 length: 15 residues.

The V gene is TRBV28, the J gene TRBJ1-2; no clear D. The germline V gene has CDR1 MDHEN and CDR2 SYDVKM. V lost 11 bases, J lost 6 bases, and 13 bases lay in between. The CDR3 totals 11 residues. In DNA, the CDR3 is TGTGCCGTGAATTTTCGGGATGGCTACACCTTC. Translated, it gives CAVNFRDGYTF.

CDR3 sequence: CSATSTQMNTEAFF. CDR3 bases: TGCAGTGCTACTTCGACACAGATGAACACTGAAGCTTTCTTT. J is TRBJ1-1 and V is TRBV20-1; D gene unclear. This CDR3 spans 14 amino acids. CDR1 is DFQATT, CDR2 SNEGSKA, per germline (reference sequence). V lost 4 bases and J 0 bases, leaving 12 bases between the germline ends.

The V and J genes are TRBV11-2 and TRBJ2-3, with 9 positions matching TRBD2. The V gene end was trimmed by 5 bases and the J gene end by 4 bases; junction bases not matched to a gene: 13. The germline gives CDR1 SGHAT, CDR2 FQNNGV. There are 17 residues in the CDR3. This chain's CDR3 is CASSPGIVRGGPDTQYF. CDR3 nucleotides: TGTGCCAGCAGCCCAGGGATAGTGCGGGGGGGCCCAGATACGCAGTATTTT.

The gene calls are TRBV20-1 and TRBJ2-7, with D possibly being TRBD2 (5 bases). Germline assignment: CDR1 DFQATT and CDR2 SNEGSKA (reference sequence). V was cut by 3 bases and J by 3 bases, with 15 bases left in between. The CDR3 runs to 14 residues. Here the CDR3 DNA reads TGCAGTGCTAGTTTGAGCGGAGAATTCTACGAGCAGTACTTC. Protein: CSASLSGEFYEQYF.

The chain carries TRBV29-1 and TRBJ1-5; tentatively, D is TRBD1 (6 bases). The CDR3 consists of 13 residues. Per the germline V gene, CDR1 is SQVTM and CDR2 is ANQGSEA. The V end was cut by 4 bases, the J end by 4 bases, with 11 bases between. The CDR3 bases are TGCAGCGTTGGGCAGGGGATGAATCAGCCCCAGCATTTT. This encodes CSVGQGMNQPQHF.

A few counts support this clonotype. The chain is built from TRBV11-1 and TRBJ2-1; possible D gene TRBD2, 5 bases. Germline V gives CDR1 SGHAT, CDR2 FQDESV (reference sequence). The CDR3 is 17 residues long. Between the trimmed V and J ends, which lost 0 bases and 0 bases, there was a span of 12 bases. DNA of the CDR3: TGTGCCAGCAGCTTAGCCCGGGGTCCGTCCTCCTACAATGAGCAGTTCTTC. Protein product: CASSLARGPSSYNEQFF.